Sequencing of this TCR beta chain was carried out in a study of cytomegalovirus exposure and HLA in healthy donors. Study findings and constraints: Most observed TCR sequences were rare, whereas some public TCRs were detected in many donors. In vitro checks showed that three CMV-associated chains really do target CMV antigens.

Measured with immunoSEQ multiplex PCR; TCRdb has only the in-frame clones, and not every one. In the table there are 200,000 to 250,000 clones, around 80% of which are singletons. With 5 bases removed from V and 1 base from J, the gap between germline ends came to 9 bases. The CDR3 spans 13 residues. Germline loops: CDR1 SGHRS, CDR2 YFSETQ. Concerning this clone: Its antigen is not identified.

The sequencing sample was made of PBMCs. This TCR derives from a woman in her 30s in good health and CMV-seropositive. V gene TRBV5-1 combines with J gene TRBJ2-5, with D tentatively TRBD2 (5 bases). CDR3 bases: TGCGCCAGCAGGAGCGGTTTCCAAGAGACCCAGTACTTC. Translation gives CASRSGFQETQYF.